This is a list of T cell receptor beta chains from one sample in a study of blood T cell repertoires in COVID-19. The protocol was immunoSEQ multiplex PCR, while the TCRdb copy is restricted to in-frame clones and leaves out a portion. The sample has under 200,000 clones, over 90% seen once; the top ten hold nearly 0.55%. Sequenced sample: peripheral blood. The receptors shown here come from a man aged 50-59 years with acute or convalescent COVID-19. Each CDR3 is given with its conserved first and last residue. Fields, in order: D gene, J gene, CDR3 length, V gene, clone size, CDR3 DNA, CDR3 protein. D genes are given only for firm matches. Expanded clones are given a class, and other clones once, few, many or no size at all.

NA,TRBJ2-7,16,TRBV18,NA,TGTGCCAGCAAAGGAGCAGCGTTGGGGGGGCAGGGCGAGCAGTACTTC,CASKGAALGGQGEQYF
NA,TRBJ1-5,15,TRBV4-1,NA,TGCGCCAGCAGCCAAGATACAGGGAGTAATCAGCCCCAGCATTTT,CASSQDTGSNQPQHF
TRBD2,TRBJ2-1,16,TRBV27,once,TGTGCCAGCAGTCACTGGGACTACCTAAACCGTGTAGAGCAGTTCTTC,CASSHWDYLNRVEQFF
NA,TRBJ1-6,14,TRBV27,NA,TGTGCCAGCAGCCAACTTATCTCAAATTCACCCCTCCACTTT,CASSQLISNSPLHF
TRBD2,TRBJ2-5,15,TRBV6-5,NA,TGTGCCAGCAGTACCCCTTTCGGGCGGGGGGAGACCCAGTACTTC,CASSTPFGRGETQYF
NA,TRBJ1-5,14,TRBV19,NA,TGTGCCAGTAGTAAAGACCGAGGCAATCAACCCCAGCATTTT,CASSKDRGNQPQHF
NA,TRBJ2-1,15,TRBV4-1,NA,TGCGCCAGCAGCCAAGCCGGACTTGGGTACAATGAGCAGTTCTTC,CASSQAGLGYNEQFF
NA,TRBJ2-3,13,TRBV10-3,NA,TGTGCCATCAGTGAGGGCTTCACAGATACGCAGTATTTT,CAISEGFTDTQYF
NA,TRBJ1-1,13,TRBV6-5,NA,TGTGCCAGCAGGCTTACAGGGATCGGTGAAGCTTTCTTT,CASRLTGIGEAFF
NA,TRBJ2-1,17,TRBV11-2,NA,TGTGCCAGCAGCTCCCCGCGGAGAGGAAGGCGGTTCCATGAGCAGTTCTTC,CASSSPRRGRRFHEQFF